The 31 T cell receptor beta chains given below trace back to one sample, sequenced in a study of cytomegalovirus exposure and HLA in healthy donors (dated 2017 in TCRdb). The library was built by means of the immunoSEQ multiplex PCR assay. Here the immuneACCESS table is served through TCRdb, limited to in-frame sequences with V and J called. Missing clones are a known gap in these copies; in checked studies unresolved V genes cover under half, and the rest lacks a known reason. This sample comprises over 85,000 clones, about 94% of them detected only once. 0.95% to 1.3% of the sample lies in the top ten. Sequenced material: PBMCs. All receptors come from a woman aged 25-40 years in good health and CMV-seropositive.

The chain couples TRBV29-1 to TRBJ1-5; TRBD1 is a possible D gene (5 bases). V was pared by 5 bases and J by 0 bases, with 14 bases between. This CDR3 has 15 residues. Germline loops: CDR1 SQVTM, CDR2 ANQGSEA. CDR3 residues: CSVSQGPDSNQPQHF. CDR3 coding DNA: TGCAGCGTTAGCCAGGGCCCCGATAGCAATCAGCCCCAGCATTTT.

The chain carries TRBV7-3 and TRBJ2-7, with 8 bases matching TRBD1. CDR3 size: 13 residues. Losses at the gene ends were 1 base for V and 7 bases for J; bases not matched to a gene: 3. Germline CDR1 and CDR2: SGHTA and FQGTGA. This chain's CDR3 is CASSLNRGREQYF. The DNA for the CDR3 is TGTGCCAGCAGCTTAAACAGGGGGAGGGAGCAGTACTTC.

This clone occurred once. V is TRBV15 and J is TRBJ2-5; a weak D match, TRBD1 (6 bases). Germline V CDR1 and CDR2: LNHNV, YYDKDF (reference sequence). V was trimmed by 5 bases and J by 5 bases, leaving 21 bases between them. The CDR3 is made up of 16 amino acids. The CDR3 reads CATSGVRTVPRETQYF. The CDR3 bases are TGTGCCACCAGCGGAGTCAGGACAGTACCGCGGGAGACCCAGTACTTC.

This clone was picked up one time. The V call is TRBV7-3, the J call TRBJ2-1, with 7 bases aligning to TRBD2. V shed 4 bases, J shed 7 bases, and the junction held 13 bases outside the gene matches. The length of the CDR3 is 16 residues. From germline, CDR1 is SGHTA and CDR2 FQGTGA. The CDR3 DNA sequence: TGTGCCAGCAGCTCCTCCGTGGCGGGAGCTAAAAATGAGCAGTTCTTC. It yields the protein CASSSSVAGAKNEQFF. The full variable domain, its missing parts supplied by reference TRBV7-3 and TRBJ2-1, is GAGVSQTPSNKVTEKGKYVELRCDPISGHTALYWYRQSLGQGPEFLIYFQGTGAADDSGLPNDRFFAVRPEGSVSTLKIQRTERGDSAVYLCASSSSVAGAKNEQFFGPGTRLTVL.

The chain combines TRBV11-2 with TRBJ1-5; D remains unclear. Germline V gene lookup returns CDR1 SGHAT and CDR2 FQNNGV. CDR3 size: 14 residues. Trimming took off 5 bases at V and 2 bases at J, with 10 bases between the two ends. CDR3 amino acids: CASSPNGGNQPQHF. CDR3 bases: TGTGCCAGCAGCCCAAACGGAGGCAATCAGCCCCAGCATTTT.

This chain links TRBV30 with TRBJ2-6, with 10 bases that match TRBD1. J lost 4 bases, V lost 0 bases, and 6 bases had no gene match. The CDR3 covers 17 residues. CDR1 is GTSNPN and CDR2 is SVGIG in the germline V gene (reference sequence). The CDR3 nucleotides read TGTGCCTGGAGTGTACGAGACAGGGGGCTAGGGGCCAACGTCCTGACTTTC. Its protein product is CAWSVRDRGLGANVLTF.

This chain uses TRBV19 with TRBJ2-7; 8 bases align to TRBD2. The CDR3 runs to 16 residues. V gave up 1 base and J gave up 2 bases; unmatched junction bases: 7. Germline loops: CDR1 LNHDA, CDR2 SQIVND (reference sequence). CDR3 loop: CASSIAGGTPPYEQYF. In DNA form, the CDR3 reads TGTGCCAGTAGTATAGCGGGGGGGACACCCCCCTACGAGCAGTACTTC.

The chain carries TRBV7-9 and TRBJ1-2, with TRBD1 matching over 9 bases. Trimming took 7 bases from V and 4 from J; bases not matched to a gene: 13. CDR1 is SEHNR, CDR2 FQNEAQ, per germline (reference sequence). The CDR3 contains 16 residues. The CDR3, as DNA: TGTGCCAGCACCACCGGTGGGGACAGGGCAACCTATGGCTACACCTTC. Protein sequence: CASTTGGDRATYGYTF.

The chain has TRBV29-1 and TRBJ2-3, with 9 nucleotides matching TRBD2. After removal of 3 bases from V and 3 bases from J, the junction contained 7 bases not matched to a gene. The germline gives CDR1 SQVTM, CDR2 ANQGSEA. This CDR3 has 15 amino acids. CDR3 in amino acids: CSVEGLAFLTDTQYF. The CDR3 DNA is TGCAGCGTTGAGGGACTAGCTTTTCTAACAGATACGCAGTATTTT.

This clone was detected once. This chain uses TRBV2 with TRBJ2-3; D remains ambiguous. Germline values: CDR1 SNHLY, CDR2 FYNNEI. V was cut by 7 bases and J by 0 bases, with 14 bases left in between. There are 15 residues in the CDR3. The DNA for the CDR3 is TGTGCCAGCATTTTTGTGAGTCTAAGCACAGATACGCAGTATTTT. Residues: CASIFVSLSTDTQYF.

Note on this clone: A read error may account for a junction end that differs from germline. The J gene is TRBJ1-1, the V gene TRBV11-3, with D perhaps matching TRBD1 (5 bases). The V gene's germline CDR1 is SGHNT and CDR2 YENEEA. There are 10 residues in the CDR3. The CDR3 protein is CASSPRQILF. The CDR3 coding sequence is TGTGCCAGCAGCCCCAGACAGATCCTCTTT.

J is TRBJ2-1 and V is TRBV18; TRBD2 is a possible D gene (6 bases). Germline loops: CDR1 KGHSH, CDR2 LQKENI. Trimming removed 3 bases at V and 7 bases at J, with 10 bases between. The CDR3 consists of 13 residues. The CDR3 is CASSPGLVNEQFF. The DNA of the CDR3 is TGTGCCAGCTCACCGGGACTCGTTAATGAGCAGTTCTTC.

This chain links TRBV6-6 with TRBJ2-1, with a weak D call TRBD2 (5 bases). The CDR3 spans 12 residues. Germline V gives CDR1 MNHNY, CDR2 SVGAGI (reference sequence). Trimming left V 8 bases short and J 13 bases short, with 18 bases between. DNA of the CDR3: TGTGCCAGCGGTCTGAGGGCTGGTTCTCAGTTCTTC. It codes for CASGLRAGSQFF.

The chain has TRBV4-1 and TRBJ1-5; tentatively, D is TRBD1 (5 bases). Trimming removed 1 base from V and 0 bases from J, with 7 bases in between. In germline, CDR1 is MGHRA, CDR2 YSYEKL. This CDR3 has 15 residues. Written as DNA, the CDR3 is TGCGCCAGCAGCCAAGGACAGCCTAGCAATCAGCCCCAGCATTTT. Translating it yields CASSQGQPSNQPQHF.

The genes are TRBV6-4 and TRBJ2-2; 8 bases are shared with TRBD1. V lost 11 bases and J lost 6; bases outside the gene matches: 26. Per germline, CDR1 MRHNA and CDR2 SNTAGT. This CDR3 region has 19 residues. The DNA for the CDR3 is TGTGCCCCCCATCGCCCAAAAAGAAGGGCAGGGGGCGCGGCCGGGGAGCTGTTTTTT. This translates into CAPHRPKRRAGGAAGELFF.

The rearrangement links TRBV6-6 to TRBJ2-1, with TRBD2 matching 8 bases. CDR1 MNHNY and CDR2 SVGAGI come from the germline V gene (reference sequence). The CDR3 covers 15 residues. Germline trimming cut 5 bases from V and 8 bases from J; bases unmatched to any gene: 11. For the CDR3, the DNA is TGTGCCAGCAGTAACGGGAGGGCCAAGGACGATGAGCAGTTCTTC. Translation gives CASSNGRAKDDEQFF.

The rearrangement joins TRBV11-2 to TRBJ2-7; 9 bases are a match to TRBD1. The CDR3 totals 14 residues. Trimming at V came to 5 bases and at J to 3 bases, leaving 5 bases not matched to a gene. Germline values: CDR1 SGHAT, CDR2 FQNNGV. DNA of the CDR3: TGTGCCAGCAGCGCCGGGACAGGGAGCTACGAGCAGTACTTC. Protein sequence: CASSAGTGSYEQYF. Supplemented by reference TRBV11-2 and TRBJ2-7, the full variable domain reads EAGVAQSPRYKIIEKRQSVAFWCNPISGHATLYWYQQILGQGPKLLIQFQNNGVVDDSQLPKDRFSAERLKGVDSTLKIQPAKLEDSAVYLCASSAGTGSYEQYFGPGTRLTVT.

The V gene is TRBV15, the J gene TRBJ1-2; TRBD1 might be the D (6 bases). The CDR3 covers 15 residues. The germline gives CDR1 LNHNV, CDR2 YYDKDF (reference sequence). Trimming cost V 1 base and J 0 bases, with 9 bases left between them. The CDR3 sequence is CATSRARGTNYGYTF. The DNA for the CDR3 is TGTGCCACCAGCAGAGCCAGGGGCACTAACTATGGCTACACCTTC.

The CDR3 region is CAISESGGTGELFF. CDR3 in DNA: TGTGCCATCAGTGAGTCCGGGGGGACCGGGGAGCTGTTTTTT. V gene TRBV10-3 combines with J gene TRBJ2-2; 7 bases line up with TRBD2. J gave up 5 bases and V 0 bases, and 0 bases lay outside the gene matches. The CDR3 is made up of 14 amino acids. Germline V gene data show CDR1 as ENHRY and CDR2 as SYGVKD.

The chain recombines TRBV28 with TRBJ2-2, with D possibly TRBD2 on 6 matching bases. The CDR3 is 19 residues long. Trimming took 4 bases from V and 2 from J, leaving 23 bases between them. Germline values: CDR1 MDHEN, CDR2 SYDVKM. The CDR3 is CASSSGISVLRGNTGELFF. CDR3 nucleotides: TGTGCCAGCAGTTCGGGAATATCCGTGCTGCGGGGAAACACCGGGGAGCTGTTTTTT.

V is TRBV27 and J is TRBJ2-7, with 9 bases that match TRBD2. This CDR3 comprises 16 residues. After removal of 7 bases from V and 2 bases from J, the junction contained 12 bases not matched to a gene. Germline V gene sequence: CDR1 MNHEY, CDR2 SMNVEV (reference sequence). The CDR3 DNA follows: TGTGCCAGCATGCGGGCCCAGACTAGCGGAGCCTACGAGCAGTACTTC. Amino acids: CASMRAQTSGAYEQYF.

V and J are TRBV4-1 and TRBJ1-4; no definite D call. In germline, CDR1 is MGHRA, CDR2 YSYEKL. The CDR3 sequence is 15 residues long. V was clipped by 1 base and J by 8 bases, with 14 bases between them. The CDR3 coding sequence is TGCGCCAGCAGCCAAGTAGATCGACTAGGGGAAAAACTGTTTTTT. Its translation: CASSQVDRLGEKLFF.

This clone was recorded only once. This chain joins TRBV6-6 and TRBJ1-5; TRBD1 matches at 9 bases. Germline loops: CDR1 MNHNY, CDR2 SVGAGI (reference sequence). Trimming cost V 6 bases and J 7 bases; bases outside gene matches: 7. The CDR3 consists of 14 residues. The CDR3 nucleotides read TGTGCCAGCAGCTCCGGGACAGGGAGCCAGCCCCAGCATTTT. Protein product: CASSSGTGSQPQHF.

CDR3 loop: CASSKGTGSYNEQFF. The CDR3 DNA reads as TGTGCCAGTAGTAAAGGGACAGGATCCTACAATGAGCAGTTCTTC. The chain employs TRBV19 and TRBJ2-1, with 8 positions matching TRBD1. The germline gives CDR1 LNHDA, CDR2 SQIVND (reference sequence). The CDR3 is made up of 15 amino acids. J was trimmed by 1 base and V by 4 bases; bases with no gene match: 3. The full variable domain, with the rest looked up from reference TRBV19 and TRBJ2-1, is DGGITQSPKYLFRKEGQNVTLSCEQNLNHDAMYWYRQDPGQGLRLIYYSQIVNDFQKGDIAEGYSVSREKKESFPLTVTSAQKNPTAFYLCASSKGTGSYNEQFFGPGTRLTVL.

The rearrangement uses TRBV28 and TRBJ2-1; a possible D gene is TRBD1 (6 bases). Trimming removed 5 bases from V and 4 bases from J, with 18 bases in between. The CDR3 is made up of 16 amino acids. The germline V gene encodes CDR1 MDHEN and CDR2 SYDVKM. CDR3 sequence: CASSPPRTGMYNEQFF. The CDR3 DNA is TGTGCCAGCAGTCCGCCCCGTACAGGGATGTACAATGAGCAGTTCTTC.

The V gene is TRBV30, the J gene TRBJ2-7; unclear D gene. The CDR3 consists of 13 residues. CDR1 is GTSNPN and CDR2 is SVGIG in the germline V gene (reference sequence). The V gene lost 4 bases and the J gene lost 2 bases, with 12 bases spanning the gap. CDR3 in DNA: TGTGCCTGGAAGGTGGGCATGACCTACGAGCAGTACTTC. Encoded protein: CAWKVGMTYEQYF.

The chain uses TRBV19 and TRBJ2-5; 7 bases align to TRBD2. After removal of 4 bases from V and 5 bases from J, the junction contained 4 bases not matched to a gene. The CDR3 totals 13 residues. The germline gives CDR1 LNHDA, CDR2 SQIVND (reference sequence). The DNA for the CDR3 is TGTGCCAGTAGTAGCGGGAGTTGGGAGACCCAGTACTTC. Residues: CASSSGSWETQYF.

V and J are TRBV4-3 and TRBJ2-1; 11 bases agree with TRBD2. The CDR3 sequence is 19 residues long. Unmatched junction bases numbered 10, after V lost 1 base and J lost 2 bases. Germline CDR1 LGHNA, CDR2 YSLEER. CDR3 bases: TGCGCCAGCAGCCAAGCAATGCTAGCGGGAGGACCCCCCTACAATGAGCAGTTCTTC. It encodes CASSQAMLAGGPPYNEQFF.

The chain employs TRBV6-1 and TRBJ2-1; 7 bases are a match to TRBD2. V shed 5 bases, J shed 4 bases, and the junction held 5 bases outside the gene matches. CDR3 length: 14 residues. Germline V lookup: CDR1 MNHNS, CDR2 SASEGT. DNA for the CDR3: TGTGCCAGCAGTCTAGCGGAAGATTACAATGAGCAGTTCTTC. Translated, it gives CASSLAEDYNEQFF.

This chain uses TRBV18 with TRBJ2-3; possibly TRBD2 for D (5 bases). Germline-derived CDR1 and CDR2 are KGHSH and LQKENI. CDR3 length equals 16 residues. Deletions cut 0 bases from V and 0 bases from J, with 10 bases between. CDR3 sequence: CASSPPRAESTDTQYF. CDR3 nucleotide sequence: TGTGCCAGCTCACCACCCCGAGCGGAGAGCACAGATACGCAGTATTTT.

This chain links TRBV7-6 with TRBJ2-1, with TRBD1 matching 8 bases. Per the germline V gene, CDR1 is SGHVS and CDR2 is FNYEAQ. CDR3 length: 15 amino acids. V dropped 2 bases and J dropped 2; count of bases not matched to a gene: 2. The CDR3 spells CASSLKGQAYNEQFF. The CDR3 region has the DNA TGTGCCAGCAGCTTAAAGGGACAGGCCTACAATGAGCAGTTCTTC.